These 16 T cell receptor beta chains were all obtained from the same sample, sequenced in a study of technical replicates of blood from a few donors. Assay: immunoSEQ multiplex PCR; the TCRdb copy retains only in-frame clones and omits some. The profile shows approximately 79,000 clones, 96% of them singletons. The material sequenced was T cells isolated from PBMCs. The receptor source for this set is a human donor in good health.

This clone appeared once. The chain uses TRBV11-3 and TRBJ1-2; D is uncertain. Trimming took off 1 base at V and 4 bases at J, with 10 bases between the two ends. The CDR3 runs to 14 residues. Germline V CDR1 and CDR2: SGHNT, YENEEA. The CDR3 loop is CASSLGGLPYGYTF. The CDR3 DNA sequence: TGTGCCAGCAGCTTAGGAGGGCTACCCTATGGCTACACCTTC.

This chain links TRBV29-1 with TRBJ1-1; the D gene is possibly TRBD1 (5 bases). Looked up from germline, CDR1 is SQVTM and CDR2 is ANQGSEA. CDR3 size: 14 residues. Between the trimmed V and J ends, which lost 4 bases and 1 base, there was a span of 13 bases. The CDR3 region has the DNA TGCAGCGTTGTGCGACAGACGGGGAACACTGAAGCTTTCTTT. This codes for CSVVRQTGNTEAFF.

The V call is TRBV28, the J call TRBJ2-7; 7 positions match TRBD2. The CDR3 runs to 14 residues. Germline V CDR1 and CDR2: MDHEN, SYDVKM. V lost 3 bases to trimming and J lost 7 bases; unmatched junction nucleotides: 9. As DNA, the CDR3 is TGTGCCAGCAGTTTTAATGGGAGGGCGGGGGAGCAGTACTTC. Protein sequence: CASSFNGRAGEQYF.

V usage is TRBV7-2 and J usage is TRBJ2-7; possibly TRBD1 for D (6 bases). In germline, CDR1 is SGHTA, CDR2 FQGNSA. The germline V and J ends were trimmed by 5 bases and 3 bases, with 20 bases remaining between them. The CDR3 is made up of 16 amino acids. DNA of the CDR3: TGTGCCAGCAGCCGGCATCAGGGACAAATTTTCTACGAGCAGTACTTC. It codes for CASSRHQGQIFYEQYF. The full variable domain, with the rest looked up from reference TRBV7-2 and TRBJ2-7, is GAGVSQSPSNKVTEKGKDVELRCDPISGHTALYWYRQSLGQGLEFLIYFQGNSAPDKSGLPSDRFSAERTGGSVSTLTIQRTQQEDSAVYLCASSRHQGQIFYEQYFGPGTRLTVT.

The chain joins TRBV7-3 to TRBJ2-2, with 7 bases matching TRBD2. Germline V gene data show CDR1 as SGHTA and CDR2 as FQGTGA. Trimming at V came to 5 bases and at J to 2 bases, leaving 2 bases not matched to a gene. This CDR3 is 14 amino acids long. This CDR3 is CASSRDYNTGELFF. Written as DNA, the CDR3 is TGTGCCAGCAGCCGGGACTATAACACCGGGGAGCTGTTTTTT.

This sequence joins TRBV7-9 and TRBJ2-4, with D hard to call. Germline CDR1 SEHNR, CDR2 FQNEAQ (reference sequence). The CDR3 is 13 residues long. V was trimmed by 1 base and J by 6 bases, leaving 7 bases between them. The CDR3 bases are TGTGCCAGCAGCTTAGTGACACTAAACATTCAGTACTTC. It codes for CASSLVTLNIQYF. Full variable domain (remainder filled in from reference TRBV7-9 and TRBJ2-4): DTGVSQNPRHKITKRGQNVTFRCDPISEHNRLYWYRQTLGQGPEFLTYFQNEAQLEKSRLLSDRFSAERPKGSFSTLEIQRTEQGDSAMYLCASSLVTLNIQYFGAGTRLSVL.

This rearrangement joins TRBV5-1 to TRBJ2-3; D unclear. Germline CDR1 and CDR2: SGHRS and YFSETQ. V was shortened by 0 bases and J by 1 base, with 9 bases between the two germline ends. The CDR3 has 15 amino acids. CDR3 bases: TGCGCCAGCAGCTTGGACCCTCGGGGCACAGATACGCAGTATTTT. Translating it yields CASSLDPRGTDTQYF.

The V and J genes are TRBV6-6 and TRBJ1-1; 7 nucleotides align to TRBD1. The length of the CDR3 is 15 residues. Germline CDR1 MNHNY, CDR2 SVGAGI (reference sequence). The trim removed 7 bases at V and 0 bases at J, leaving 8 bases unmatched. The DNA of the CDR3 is TGTGCCAGCACCGATGGGACAGACATGAACACTGAAGCTTTCTTT. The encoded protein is CASTDGTDMNTEAFF.

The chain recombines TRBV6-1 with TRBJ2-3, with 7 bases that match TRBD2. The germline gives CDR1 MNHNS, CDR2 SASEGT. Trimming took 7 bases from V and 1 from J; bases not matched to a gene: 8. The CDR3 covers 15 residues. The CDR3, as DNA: TGTGCCAGCACCACCAGCGGGATGGGCACAGATACGCAGTATTTT. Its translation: CASTTSGMGTDTQYF.

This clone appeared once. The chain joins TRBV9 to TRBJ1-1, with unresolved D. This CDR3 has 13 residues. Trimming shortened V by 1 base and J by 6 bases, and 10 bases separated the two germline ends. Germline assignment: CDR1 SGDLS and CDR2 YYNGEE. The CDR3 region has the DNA TGTGCCAGCAGCGTAAATCTAGGTTCTGAAGCTTTCTTT. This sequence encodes CASSVNLGSEAFF.

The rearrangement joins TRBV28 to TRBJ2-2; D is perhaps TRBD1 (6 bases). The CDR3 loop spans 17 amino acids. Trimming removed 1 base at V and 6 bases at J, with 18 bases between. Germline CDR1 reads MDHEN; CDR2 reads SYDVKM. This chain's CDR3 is CASSLLQGTMSAGELFF. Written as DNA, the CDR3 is TGTGCCAGCAGTTTATTGCAGGGGACAATGTCGGCCGGGGAGCTGTTTTTT.

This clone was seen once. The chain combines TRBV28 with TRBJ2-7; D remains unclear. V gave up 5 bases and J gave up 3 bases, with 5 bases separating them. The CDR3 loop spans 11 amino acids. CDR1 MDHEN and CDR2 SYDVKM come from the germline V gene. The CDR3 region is CASSVSYEQYF. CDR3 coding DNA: TGTGCCAGCAGTGTGAGCTACGAGCAGTACTTC. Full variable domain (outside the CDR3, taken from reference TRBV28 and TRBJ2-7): DVKVTQSSRYLVKRTGEKVFLECVQDMDHENMFWYRQDPGLGLRLIYFSYDVKMKEKGDIPEGYSVSREKKERFSLILESASTNQTSMYLCASSVSYEQYFGPGTRLTVT.

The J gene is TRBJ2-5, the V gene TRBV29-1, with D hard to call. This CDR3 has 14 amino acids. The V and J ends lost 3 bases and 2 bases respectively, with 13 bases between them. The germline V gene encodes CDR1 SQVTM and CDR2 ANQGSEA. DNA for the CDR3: TGCAGCGTTGACCCCAGGCTTGTACAAGAGACCCAGTACTTC. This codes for CSVDPRLVQETQYF.

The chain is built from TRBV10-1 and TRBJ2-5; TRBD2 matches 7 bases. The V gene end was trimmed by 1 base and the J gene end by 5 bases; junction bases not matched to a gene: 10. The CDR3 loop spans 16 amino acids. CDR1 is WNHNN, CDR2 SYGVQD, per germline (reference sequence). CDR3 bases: TGCGCCAGCAGTGAGTTTTGGCGGGAGACGTGGGAGACCCAGTACTTC. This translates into CASSEFWRETWETQYF.

CDR3 residues: CASSVAGGPIPNEQFF. The DNA for the CDR3 is TGTGCCAGCAGCGTCGCGGGAGGGCCAATTCCCAATGAGCAGTTCTTC. The V gene is TRBV9, the J gene TRBJ2-1, with 9 bases fitting TRBD2. From germline, CDR1 is SGDLS and CDR2 YYNGEE. The CDR3 runs 16 residues. V trimming: 2 bases; J trimming: 6 bases; junction bases outside the gene matches: 9.

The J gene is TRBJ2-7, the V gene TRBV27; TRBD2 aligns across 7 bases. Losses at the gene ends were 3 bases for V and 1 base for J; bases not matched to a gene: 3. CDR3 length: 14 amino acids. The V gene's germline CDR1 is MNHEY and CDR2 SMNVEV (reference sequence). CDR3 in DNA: TGTGCCAGCAGTTTCATCGGGGGGTCCTACGAGCAGTACTTC. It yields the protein CASSFIGGSYEQYF.